This TCR beta chain was found in a study of blood T cells in healthy people across ages. Between the trimmed V and J ends, which lost 4 bases and 6 bases, there was a span of 15 bases. The V gene's germline CDR1 is DFQATT and CDR2 SNEGSKA (reference sequence). The CDR3 length is 13 residues. Alongside a J-beta primer mix, a sample-barcoded 5' primer served in a second PCR lasting roughly 7 to 12 cycles. TCRdb fed the 5' RACE reads into MiXCR, producing one record per CDR3 protein. The table records 1.5 million to 2 million distinct CDR3 sequences, 28% of them present only once. This TCR was recovered from a young woman in good health. The sequencing sample was made of blood. The J gene is TRBJ2-5, the V gene TRBV20-1; D is possibly TRBD2 (6 bases). In DNA, the CDR3 is TGCAGTGCTACGGAGGGCAGTGGAAAGACCCAGTACTTC. This encodes CSATEGSGKTQYF.